The TCR beta chain under discussion was sequenced for a study of T cell responses to AZD1222 COVID-19 vaccine. Notes on the study in general: Baseline serostatus was positive in only six AZD1222 recipients. Clonal diversity was possibly underestimated, and white British individuals and females predominated among donors. Variant regions that are unmutated are reportedly the target of nearly half of spike-specific TCRs. Spike as a whole was targeted by vaccine-associated CD4 TCRs, dominant at 160-218 and 743-854.

Clones were read by immunoSEQ multiplex PCR, and TCRdb kept only the in-frame ones, dropping some. The sample has around 120,000 clones, about nine tenths seen once; the top ten hold 2.5% to 3%. CDR3 length equals 15 residues. V lost 3 bases and J lost 1; bases outside the gene matches: 4. The V gene's germline CDR1 is SGHVS and CDR2 FQNEAQ. On this clone: Its cognate antigen is unknown.

The chain uses TRBV7-8 and TRBJ1-1; 8 bases match TRBD1. Sequenced here: peripheral blood, sampled 28 days after the second AZD1222 dose. This receptor was taken from an adult who received the AZD1222 COVID-19 vaccine. In DNA form, the CDR3 reads TGTGCCAGCAGCTTCACCGACAGGGGGAACACTGAAGCTTTCTTT. Protein: CASSFTDRGNTEAFF.